These 22 T cell receptor beta chains came from one sample sequenced in a study of blood T cell repertoires in COVID-19. The table came from immunoSEQ multiplex PCR; TCRdb's copy has only in-frame clones and leaves some out. Of 150,000 to 200,000 clones listed, approximately 79% are singletons. Specimen: peripheral blood. The origin of the receptors is a man in his forties or fifties who had recovered from COVID-19.

This sequence joins TRBV24-1 and TRBJ2-3, with TRBD2 matching 11 bases. Germline V CDR1 and CDR2: KGHDR, SFDVKD. V was clipped by 4 bases and J by 2 bases; unmatched bases: 7. This CDR3 has 17 amino acids. The CDR3 nucleotides are TGTGCCACCAGTGACCCCGGGACTAGCGGCCTCACAGATACGCAGTATTTT. Amino acid sequence: CATSDPGTSGLTDTQYF.

V gene TRBV27 combines with J gene TRBJ2-7, with TRBD1 as a possible D gene (6 bases). Germline assignment: CDR1 MNHEY and CDR2 SMNVEV (reference sequence). The CDR3 sequence is 13 residues long. V was clipped by 7 bases and J by 4 bases, with 14 bases between them. CDR3 DNA sequence: TGTGCCAGCACCACGACAGGCGGGTACGAGCAGTACTTC. Protein product: CASTTTGGYEQYF.

This clone has a count of ten or more. The chain carries TRBV29-1 and TRBJ1-2; D not certain. Between the trimmed V and J ends, which lost 7 bases and 8 bases, there was a span of 20 bases. The V gene's germline CDR1 is SQVTM and CDR2 ANQGSEA. CDR3 length: 13 residues. CDR3 nucleotide sequence: TGCAGCGCTCTCGAGGGTTCCACTTCAGGCTACACCTTC. Translated: CSALEGSTSGYTF. The full variable domain, completed using reference TRBV29-1 and TRBJ1-2, is SAVISQKPSRDICQRGTSLTIQCQVDSQVTMMFWYRQQPGQSLTLIATANQGSEATYESGFVIDKFPISRPNLTFSTLTVSNMSPEDSSIYLCSALEGSTSGYTFGSGTRLTVV.

The V call is TRBV6-2 or TRBV6-3, the J call TRBJ2-5; 11 nucleotides match TRBD2. CDR3 size: 15 residues. CDR1 is MNHEY and CDR2 is SVGEGT in the germline V gene. The trim removed 6 bases at V and 8 bases at J, leaving 11 bases unmatched. CDR3 residues: CASSSRSGRAETQYF. The CDR3 DNA sequence: TGTGCCAGCAGCTCCCGTAGCGGGAGGGCCGAAACCCAGTACTTC.

The genes are TRBV5-6 and TRBJ1-1; TRBD1 aligns across 8 bases. The CDR3 consists of 15 residues. The J segment lost 4 bases and the V segment lost 0 bases, leaving 5 bases of the junction unmatched. Germline loops: CDR1 SGHDT, CDR2 YYEEEE. The CDR3 region is CASSLDPGGSTEAFF. CDR3 bases: TGTGCCAGCAGCTTGGATCCAGGGGGCAGCACTGAAGCTTTCTTT.

This clone showed up just a few times. The rearrangement joins TRBV10-1 to TRBJ2-3; 8 bases line up with TRBD1. The CDR3 consists of 15 residues. The V gene end was trimmed by 6 bases and the J gene end by 0 bases; junction bases not matched to a gene: 5. Germline-derived CDR1 and CDR2 are WNHNN and SYGVQD (reference sequence). CDR3 region: CASSGDRISTDTQYF. The CDR3 coding sequence is TGCGCCAGCAGCGGGGACAGGATAAGCACAGATACGCAGTATTTT.

The chain couples TRBV5-1 to TRBJ2-1, with TRBD1 identical over 9 bases. Trimming removed 4 bases from V and 12 bases from J; junction bases left unmatched: 14. The CDR3 runs 15 residues. Germline assignment: CDR1 SGHRS and CDR2 YFSETQ. CDR3 in amino acids: CASSPLGHTGGRQFF. The CDR3 nucleotides read TGCGCCAGCAGCCCGTTGGGCCATACAGGGGGCCGGCAGTTCTTC.

The chain employs TRBV15 and TRBJ2-4, with 7 bases aligning to TRBD1. Losses at the gene ends were 3 bases for V and 4 bases for J; bases not matched to a gene: 0. The CDR3 has 13 residues. CDR1 LNHNV and CDR2 YYDKDF come from the germline V gene (reference sequence). The CDR3: CATSRDRKNIQYF. The CDR3 DNA reads as TGTGCCACCAGCAGGGACAGGAAAAACATTCAGTACTTC.

The table lists this clone with a count of one. The gene calls are TRBV5-6 and TRBJ2-1; TRBD2 matches at 11 bases. The junction had 13 bases not matched to a gene; V was cut back by 4 bases and J by 4 bases. This CDR3 spans 18 amino acids. Germline V gives CDR1 SGHDT, CDR2 YYEEEE. This chain's CDR3 is CASSEEKGGLAVYNEQFF. The CDR3 nucleotides read TGTGCCAGCAGCGAGGAGAAGGGGGGACTAGCGGTTTACAATGAGCAGTTCTTC.

V gene TRBV3-1 (or the pseudogene TRBV3-2) combines with J gene TRBJ2-5; D remains ambiguous. This CDR3 region has 14 residues. Germline V CDR1 and CDR2: LGHDT, YNNKEL (reference sequence). Trimming cost V 0 bases and J 2 bases, with 7 bases left between them. CDR3 protein: CASSQDARQETQYF. Here the CDR3 DNA reads TGTGCCAGCAGCCAAGATGCTAGACAAGAGACCCAGTACTTC.

This chain uses TRBV2 with TRBJ1-4, with D possibly TRBD1 on 5 matching bases. Germline lookup yields CDR1 SNHLY and CDR2 FYNNEI. The ends were cut back, 7 bases at V and 8 bases at J, with 11 bases in the middle. CDR3 size: 12 residues. The CDR3 loop is CASNQGGEKLFF. CDR3 in DNA: TGTGCCAGCAATCAGGGTGGGGAAAAACTGTTTTTT.

The chain is built from TRBV24-1 and TRBJ2-1; TRBD1 matches at 10 bases. J gave up 7 bases and V 2 bases, and 10 bases lay outside the gene matches. Germline CDR1 and CDR2: KGHDR and SFDVKD. This CDR3 is built from 17 residues. The CDR3 sequence is CATSDSDGQGVRNEQFF. In nucleotides, the CDR3 is TGTGCCACCAGTGATTCCGACGGACAGGGGGTCAGAAATGAGCAGTTCTTC.

CDR3 in amino acids: CASSLGPAGANVLTF. The DNA of the CDR3 is TGTGCCAGCAGCTTGGGCCCTGCTGGGGCCAACGTCCTGACTTTC. J is TRBJ2-6 and V is TRBV7-2, with unresolved D. V gave up 3 bases and J gave up 2 bases, with 8 bases separating them. Germline V gene data show CDR1 as SGHTA and CDR2 as FQGNSA. The CDR3 is 15 residues long.

The rearrangement uses TRBV18 and TRBJ1-4; 8 bases match TRBD1. The V segment lost 0 bases and the J segment 3 bases; nucleotides outside the gene matches: 9. This CDR3 has 18 residues. The germline CDR1 and CDR2 sequences are KGHSH and LQKENI. CDR3 sequence (DNA): TGTGCCAGCTCACCACCGAACAGGGGGGTTGGAGCTAATGAAAAACTGTTTTTT. Translated: CASSPPNRGVGANEKLFF.

This clone was found many times. This chain joins TRBV15 and TRBJ2-7, with TRBD1 matching over 9 bases. V shed 5 bases and J 5 bases; nucleotides not matched to a gene: 7. The CDR3 is made up of 14 amino acids. Germline V lookup: CDR1 LNHNV, CDR2 YYDKDF (reference sequence). The CDR3 here is CATSERQGDNEQYF. In DNA, the CDR3 is TGTGCCACCAGCGAGAGACAGGGGGACAACGAGCAGTACTTC. Drawing the rest from reference TRBV15 and TRBJ2-7, the complete variable domain is DAMVIQNPRYQVTQFGKPVTLSCSQTLNHNVMYWYQQKSSQAPKLLFHYYDKDFNNEADTPDNFQSRRPNTSFCFLDIRSPGLGDTAMYLCATSERQGDNEQYFGPGTRLTVT.

The V call is TRBV9, the J call TRBJ2-1, with TRBD1 matching over 7 bases. The CDR3 is 15 amino acids. The trim removed 2 bases at V and 5 bases at J, leaving 7 bases unmatched. Per germline, CDR1 SGDLS and CDR2 YYNGEE. Here the CDR3 DNA reads TGTGCCAGCAGCGTCCTGAGGGACAGAAACAATGAGCAGTTCTTC. This gives the protein CASSVLRDRNNEQFF.

The table lists this clone with a few counts. This chain joins TRBV7-2 and TRBJ2-5; D remains unclear. V lost 0 bases and J 5 bases, leaving 10 bases between the germline ends. From germline, CDR1 is SGHTA and CDR2 FQGNSA. The CDR3 length is 14 residues. For the CDR3, the DNA is TGTGCCAGCAGCTTAGCTGCGGCCTCGGAGACCCAGTACTTC. Protein sequence: CASSLAAASETQYF.

V is TRBV19 and J is TRBJ1-1; D may be TRBD1 (5 bases). Germline lookup yields CDR1 LNHDA and CDR2 SQIVND (reference sequence). Trimming stripped 3 bases from V and 8 bases from J, with 10 bases between. This CDR3 is 12 amino acids long. The DNA for the CDR3 is TGTGCCAGTAGTATTGGACAAACCGAAGCTTTCTTT. This sequence encodes CASSIGQTEAFF.

The chain carries TRBV21-1 and TRBJ2-1; whether TRBD2, the table's D call, matches the DNA was not checked. TRBV21-1 is marked as a pseudogene. The CDR3 contains 19 residues. This CDR3 is CASSKRAGTSVVPYNEQFF. In DNA form, the CDR3 reads TGTGCCAGCAGCAAGAGAGCCGGGACTAGCGTCGTTCCCTACAATGAGCAGTTCTTC.

V and J are TRBV15 and TRBJ2-5; TRBD2 matches 11 bases. Per germline, CDR1 LNHNV and CDR2 YYDKDF (reference sequence). This CDR3 is 20 amino acids long. Germline trimming cut 1 base from V and 3 bases from J; bases unmatched to any gene: 16. CDR3 bases: TGTGCCACCAGCAGAGTTGCATTTAAACCCGGGACTAGCGGCAAAGAGACCCAGTACTTC. It specifies CATSRVAFKPGTSGKETQYF.

A single count supports this clone. V usage is TRBV5-1 and J usage is TRBJ2-7, with a tentative D call TRBD1 (6 bases). V was shortened by 5 bases and J by 1 base, with 22 bases between the two germline ends. Germline values: CDR1 SGHRS, CDR2 YFSETQ. This CDR3 has 17 amino acids. For the CDR3, the DNA is TGCGCCAGCAGACGAATTACCGGGACATATAATTCCTACGAGCAGTACTTC. Protein sequence: CASRRITGTYNSYEQYF.

The J gene is TRBJ2-7, the V gene TRBV14; a weak D match, TRBD2 (6 bases). In germline, CDR1 is SGHDN, CDR2 FVKESK. This CDR3 contains 14 residues. Deletions cut 6 bases from V and 2 bases from J, with 14 bases between. In DNA, the CDR3 is TGTGCCAGCAGTCTTGGGACTTTCACCTACGAGCAGTACTTC. Translated, it gives CASSLGTFTYEQYF.